The entry below describes one TCR beta chain. Germline V lookup: CDR1 MNHNY, CDR2 SVGAGI (reference sequence). This CDR3 has 14 amino acids. Trimming cost V 2 bases and J 6 bases, with 14 bases left between them. This sample was included in a study of blood T cell repertoires in COVID-19. Recruited during active infection, patients (from Seattle) were subsequently followed longitudinally. Assay: immunoSEQ multiplex PCR; the TCRdb copy retains only in-frame clones and omits some. Among 70,000 to 95,000 clones listed, roughly 90% were seen once. The origin of this receptor is a man aged 45-65 years with COVID-19, enrolled during active disease. The chain employs TRBV6-6 and TRBJ2-7, with D unresolved. What was sequenced was peripheral blood. The CDR3 sequence is CASSYAQVNPEQYF. In DNA, the CDR3 is TGTGCCAGCAGTTACGCTCAGGTCAACCCCGAGCAGTACTTC.